The subject of this entry is one TCR beta chain. CDR1 is SGHAT and CDR2 is FQNNGV in the germline V gene. Trimming took off 5 bases at V and 5 bases at J, with 15 bases between the two ends. This CDR3 has 14 residues. Uncontrolled infection, other autoimmune disease, pregnancy or lactation led to exclusion. This entry belongs to a study of T cells in Graves' hyperthyroidism and ophthalmopathy. TCR beta CDR3 regions were amplified from RNA. In the first-round RT-PCR of the TCR CDR3, the HTBI primer set was used. TCRdb used MiXCR to reprocess the multiplex PCR reads, holding one entry per CDR3 protein. The sample has about 500,000 distinct CDR3 sequences, approximately 49% seen once.

The sequenced sample consisted of peripheral blood or thyroid tissue (not recorded which). This TCR came from an adult woman with Graves' disease, either hyperthyroidism or ophthalmopathy (not recorded which). The chain is built from TRBV11-2 and TRBJ2-5; D is unclear. The DNA of the CDR3 is TGTGCCAGCAGCCAAGAAGTTGAGCTCGAGACCCAGTACTTC. This sequence encodes CASSQEVELETQYF.